The clone carrying this T cell receptor (beta chain) was counted between two and nine times. The antigen is unknown. The source of the sample is a study of regulatory T cells in long-lasting Graves disease. Study-wide results and limits: Not thyroid tissue but only peripheral blood was studied.

Time point denoted: newly diagnosed GD, antithyroid drugs for less than 3 months. The TCR library was made from RNA extracted from PBMCs. Patients hailed from an endocrinology department in Xi'an, China. Germline loops: CDR1 SNHLY, CDR2 FYNNEI. The CDR3 extends over 15 amino acids. The J segment lost 4 bases and the V segment lost 6 bases, leaving 11 bases of the junction unmatched. The authors built TCR beta libraries using iRepertoire HTBI primers and Arm-PCR of CDR3 regions. TCRdb redid the calling of the multiplex PCR reads with MiXCR, one entry per CDR3 protein. The table records about 500,000 distinct CDR3 sequences, about a sixth of them present only once. The same data also contributed to another study, on T cells in Graves' hyperthyroidism and ophthalmopathy.

This specimen consisted of peripheral blood mononuclear cells (PBMCs), obtained at new diagnosis, from a patient treated with antithyroid drugs. The chain joins TRBV2 to TRBJ1-2, with TRBD1 matching 7 bases. The clonotype originates from a middle-aged man with Graves disease. The CDR3 bases are TGTGCCAGCAGGGTCCGAAGGGACAGCAGCTATGGCTACACCTTC. It yields the protein CASRVRRDSSYGYTF. Full variable domain (outside the CDR3, taken from reference TRBV2 and TRBJ1-2): EPEVTQTPSHQVTQMGQEVILRCVPISNHLYFYWYRQILGQKVEFLVSFYNNEISEKSEIFDDQFSVERPDGSNFTLKIRSTKLEDSAMYFCASRVRRDSSYGYTFGSGTRLTVV.